This TCR beta chain was recovered during a study of OX40 agonist ivuxolimab in advanced cancers. Study overall: Participants could have had prior anti-PD-1, anti-PD-L1 or anti-CTLA-4 therapy, and 40% had some. Study outcomes and limitations: Low clonal expansion, among the lowest seen, marked partial responders at 0.1-3.0 mg/kg.

Trimming took 10 bases from V and 0 from J, leaving 19 bases between them. The CDR3 spans 17 residues. Germline lookup yields CDR1 ENHRY and CDR2 SYGVKD. Comment on this clone: Its antigen is currently unknown.

Here immunoSEQ multiplex PCR was the method, and the copy in TCRdb shows in-frame clones only, minus some. This sample has around 41,000 clones, with around 85% found just once. The chain combines TRBV10-3 with TRBJ2-6; the D call may be TRBD1 or TRBD2 (5 bases each). The TCR was taken from an adult with an advanced solid tumor such as melanoma, head and neck, liver or kidney cancer. Material: CD4+ or CD8+ T cells sorted from blood, obtained in a trial of the OX40 agonist ivuxolimab. The CDR3 nucleotides read TGTGCCACAAACCGGGACGGCATCACCTCTGGGGCCAACGTCCTGACTTTC. Protein: CATNRDGITSGANVLTF.